This T cell receptor beta chain was retrieved from a study of T cells in Graves' hyperthyroidism and ophthalmopathy (dated by TCRdb to the late 2010s). Study-wide context: Peripheral blood was sampled at the time of initial diagnosis, prior to any treatment. TCR V-J signatures able to tell the groups apart were searched for in a discovery cohort of 95 or so patients, of whom 40 to 45 had Graves' ophthalmopathy and 55 to 65 had stable Graves' hyperthyroidism. The study also compared thyroid tissue and blood T-cell repertoires from a handful of Graves' hyperthyroidism patients. According to the paper, TCR Vbeta CDR3 sequencing was carried out on over 130 peripheral blood samples, which came from approximately 41 ophthalmopathy, around 75 hyperthyroidism and 17 progressor patients. Following sampling, methimazole starting at 30 mg daily was given to hyperthyroidism patients, and high-dose intravenous methylprednisolone was given to ophthalmopathy patients. The 75 to 100 discovery patients were divided at random into training and test sets in a 7:3 ratio. Prospective prediction of ophthalmopathy was tested in an independent validation cohort consisting of under 20 hyperthyroidism patients and approximately 16 patients who later progressed to ophthalmopathy. What the research found in general, with its limitations: In validation, progression to ophthalmopathy was predicted by the model with approximately 67% sensitivity and under 85% specificity, a median of approximately 6.5 months before onset. A model built on a 13 V-J signature distinguished ophthalmopathy from stable hyperthyroidism, reaching 87.88% sensitivity and around 81% specificity in cross-validation and 80%/75% in testing. Sample size was not statistically predetermined, and investigators were not blinded to group allocation. Most expanded thyroid clonotypes (frequency above 0.001) were also detected in blood, a finding suggesting that blood repertoires may reflect thyroid immune responses.

Hyperthyroidism patients were newly diagnosed, with disease duration under 2 months, and aged 18 to 65 years. Patients with uncontrolled infections, other autoimmune diseases, pregnancy or lactation were excluded. Diagnoses were based on clinical symptoms, serum thyroxine and TRAb, thyroid ultrasound and orbital computed tomography. For progressor patients, blood was drawn at the first diagnosis of hyperthyroidism, before any ophthalmopathy symptoms had appeared. Ficoll-Paque density gradient centrifugation was used to isolate PBMCs from 8 to 10 ml of fresh peripheral blood. Progressor patients were defined as those initially diagnosed with Graves' hyperthyroidism in whom ophthalmopathy developed during follow-up. Total RNA was extracted using Trizol reagent, and RNA quality was assessed on an Agilent 2100 Bioanalyzer. Details on this clonotype: Which antigen it targets is not known. Base qualities are not recorded, but no much larger clone differs from it by a single base.

The V and J ends are trimmed by 3 bases and 1 base, leaving 11 bases between them. Reading the germline V gene gives CDR1 SGHRS and CDR2 YFSETQ. The cysteine opens and the phenylalanine closes a CDR3 of 15 amino acids. Here the CDR3 DNA is all that survives: 45 bases in frame from base 1. Amplification of TCR beta CDR3 regions was carried out from RNA transcripts. The first round of RT-PCR for the TCR CDR3 was performed with the HTBI primer set and the Qiagen OneStep RT-PCR kit. The libraries were constructed in a second round of multiplex PCR and then size-selected and purified. Libraries were sequenced paired-end with 100 bp reads on an Illumina HiSeq2000. In the authors' own workflow: SOAPnuke was used to process the raw data, throwing out any read that contained adapters or uncalled bases, had a mean Phred below 15, or lacked an exact constant-primer or identifier match. COPE v1.2.5 was used to merge high-quality paired reads, and clonotypes were defined as unique nucleotide sequences. Clonotypes were aligned to IMGT TRBV, TRBD and TRBJ reference segments using MiTCR v1.1. The analysis was restricted to V-J combinations with a frequency above 0.0001, which together covered 99% to 99.2% of the repertoires. A TCS score was defined as the ratio between F50 (clonal expansion) and ExV (chaos), using BLOSUM62-based TCRdist between CDR3 peptides within each V-J. Welch's t-statistics and random forest reduced roughly 530 V-J features to around 14, which were used in a naive Bayes classifier (R e1071). The raw public reads went through TCRdb reprocessing: fastp at Q25, MiXCR clone calling, in-frame beta chains kept. For every CDR3 protein sequence, its rows merge into one entry that carries the most common genes and DNA. The V and J calls and clone size are TCRdb's, not the authors'. The sample records hundreds of thousands of distinct CDR3 sequences, under 20% of which are singletons. The top ten clones comprise approximately 16% of the sample.

The chain is assembled from TRBV5-1 and TRBJ1-3, with the D segment identity uncertain. The receptor comes from a woman in her fifties or sixties with Graves' hyperthyroidism that later progressed to Graves' ophthalmopathy. Sequences were obtained from blood. The DNA reads TGCGCCAGCAGCTGGCGACCGGGTTCTGGAAACACCATATATTTT. Its protein reads: CASSWRPGSGNTIYF.